This T cell receptor (beta chain) was captured by sequencing in a study of Ad26.COV2.S vaccination and SARS-CoV-2 variants. Trimming pared 4 bases from V and 4 bases from J, leaving 17 bases between. This CDR3 is 15 amino acids long. Germline-derived CDR1 and CDR2 are SGHNT and YENEEA. Method: immunoSEQ multiplex PCR; TCRdb's copy keeps in-frame clones and lacks some. The data contain about 370,000 clones, about 91% of them seen just once; the ten biggest clones take up under 2%. Treatment denoted: roughly 19 received Ad26.COV2.S at low or high dose, single or two shots; 5 received placebo; per-sample allocation not given. All samples were drawn on day 63, counting from the first vaccine or placebo injection.

The receptor comes from a person between 18 and 65 years old who received the Ad26.COV2.S COVID-19 vaccine or a placebo. This chain joins TRBV11-3 and TRBJ2-7; D possibly corresponds to TRBD2 (6 bases). Sample: peripheral blood, taken in a trial of Ad26.COV2.S vaccine versus placebo. Here the CDR3 DNA reads TGTGCCAGCAGCTCAGACACTTGGGGGGAATACGAGCAGTACTTC. This gives the protein CASSSDTWGEYEQYF.